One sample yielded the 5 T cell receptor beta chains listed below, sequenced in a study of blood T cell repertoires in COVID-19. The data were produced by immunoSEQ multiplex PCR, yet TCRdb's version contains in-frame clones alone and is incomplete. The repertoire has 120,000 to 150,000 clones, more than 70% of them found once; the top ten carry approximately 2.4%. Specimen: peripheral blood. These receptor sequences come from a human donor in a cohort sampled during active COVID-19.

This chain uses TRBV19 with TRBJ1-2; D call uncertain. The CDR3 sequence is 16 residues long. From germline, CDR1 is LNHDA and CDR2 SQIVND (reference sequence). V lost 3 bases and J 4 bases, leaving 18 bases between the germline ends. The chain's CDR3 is CASSIHDATPAYGYTF. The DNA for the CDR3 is TGTGCCAGTAGTATTCATGACGCGACACCAGCCTATGGCTACACCTTC.

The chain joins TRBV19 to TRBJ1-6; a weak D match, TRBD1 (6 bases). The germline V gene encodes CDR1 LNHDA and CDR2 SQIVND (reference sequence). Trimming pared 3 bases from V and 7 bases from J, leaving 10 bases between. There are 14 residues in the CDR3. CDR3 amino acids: CASSMNRANSPLHF. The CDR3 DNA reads TGTGCCAGTAGTATGAACAGGGCCAATTCACCCCTCCACTTT.

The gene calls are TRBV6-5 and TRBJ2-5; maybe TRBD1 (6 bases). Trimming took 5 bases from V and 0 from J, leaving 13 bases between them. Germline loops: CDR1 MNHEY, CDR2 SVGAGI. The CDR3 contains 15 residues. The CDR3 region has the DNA TGTGCCAGCAGTAAACAGGGCTGGAACCAAGAGACCCAGTACTTC. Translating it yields CASSKQGWNQETQYF.

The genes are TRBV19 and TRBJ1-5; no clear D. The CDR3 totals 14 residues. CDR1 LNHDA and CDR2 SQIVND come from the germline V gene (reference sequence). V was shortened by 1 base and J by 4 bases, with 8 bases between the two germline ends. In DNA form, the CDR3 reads TGTGCCAGTAGTATAGTAGTCCAAAATCAGCCCCAGCATTTT. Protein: CASSIVVQNQPQHF.

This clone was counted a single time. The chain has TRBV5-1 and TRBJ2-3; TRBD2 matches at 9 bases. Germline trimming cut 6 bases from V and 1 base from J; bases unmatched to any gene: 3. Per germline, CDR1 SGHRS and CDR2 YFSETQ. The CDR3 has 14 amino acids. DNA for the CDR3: TGCGCCAGCAAGCGGGGGGTGGGCACAGATACGCAGTATTTT. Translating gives CASKRGVGTDTQYF.